This T cell receptor (beta chain) was identified during a study of blood T cells in healthy people across ages. The germline gives CDR1 SNHLY, CDR2 FYNNEI. The CDR3 length is 13 residues. V was shortened by 3 bases and J by 8 bases, with 11 bases between the two germline ends. Sample-barcoded 5' priming and a J-beta primer mix drove a second PCR of about 6 to 11 cycles. MiXCR, applied by TCRdb to the 5' RACE reads, yields one record per CDR3 protein. The repertoire holds approximately 780,000 distinct CDR3 sequences, with under 30% as singletons. This clonotype appeared many times. The data also belong to a second study, concerning T cells of mothers and their children. This second study says: With unrelated pairs as the comparison, related mother-child pairs had a slightly higher overlap that was not significant. The authors detected no persistent microchimeric T cell clones.

This TCR came from a boy aged 5-17 years in good health. The rearrangement joins TRBV2 to TRBJ2-1; D is uncertain. The source material was blood. CDR3 in DNA: TGTGCCAGCAGTGAGCGCTGGGTCGATGAGCAGTTCTTC. Residues: CASSERWVDEQFF.